These 5 T cell receptor beta chains originate from one sample sequenced in a study of blood T cell repertoires in COVID-19. Profiling relied on immunoSEQ multiplex PCR, and the TCRdb table lists in-frame clones only, not all of them. The sample gives roughly 190,000 clones, 70% to 80% of which show up once; around 7.9% is in the top ten. What was sequenced was peripheral blood. Receptors originate from a woman aged 50 to 60 with active or convalescent COVID-19.

This chain joins TRBV6-2 or TRBV6-3 and TRBJ2-7, with TRBD2 as a possible D gene (7 bases). Germline-derived CDR1 and CDR2 are MNHEY and SVGEGT. Trimming shortened V by 2 bases and J by 2 bases, and 10 bases separated the two germline ends. This CDR3 is built from 14 residues. CDR3 in amino acids: CASSYGGATYEQYF. In nucleotides, the CDR3 is TGTGCCAGCAGTTACGGGGGGGCAACCTACGAGCAGTACTTC.

This sequence joins TRBV11-2 and TRBJ1-1, with D possibly being TRBD1 (6 bases). This CDR3 has 19 residues. Trimming shortened V by 4 bases and J by 1 base, and 25 bases separated the two germline ends. Germline CDR1 SGHAT, CDR2 FQNNGV. The CDR3: CASSSYILPGVLGNTEAFF. For the CDR3, the DNA is TGTGCCAGCAGCTCTTATATACTCCCAGGGGTGCTAGGGAACACTGAAGCTTTCTTT.

This clone appeared many times. This chain connects TRBV6-5 to TRBJ1-3; the match to TRBD1 covers 9 bases. Per germline, CDR1 MNHEY and CDR2 SVGAGI. This CDR3 has 14 residues. Trimming cost V 6 bases and J 4 bases; bases outside gene matches: 4. The CDR3 is CASRTGTGGNTIYF. The CDR3 DNA reads TGTGCCAGCAGGACCGGGACAGGGGGAAACACCATATATTTT.

This chain links TRBV9 with TRBJ1-1; D possibly corresponds to TRBD1 (5 bases). The V and J ends lost 4 bases and 6 bases respectively, with 16 bases between them. The CDR3 is made up of 14 amino acids. The germline gives CDR1 SGDLS, CDR2 YYNGEE. CDR3 bases: TGTGCCAGCAGCCCCCTCGGGGGTTGGCCTGAAGCTTTCTTT. It is translated as CASSPLGGWPEAFF.

The chain is built from TRBV20-1 and TRBJ1-2; D gene ambiguous. CDR1 is DFQATT and CDR2 is SNEGSKA in the germline V gene (reference sequence). CDR3 length: 11 residues. Trimming removed 3 bases from V and 4 bases from J, with 6 bases in between. Here the CDR3 DNA reads TGCAGTGCTAGCCCCAGCTATGGCTACACCTTC. This translates into CSASPSYGYTF.